The 18 T cell receptor beta chains in this list originate from one sample, sequenced in a study of T cells in Graves' hyperthyroidism and ophthalmopathy. Amplified TCR beta CDR3 regions derived from RNA transcripts. A set of HTBI primers served as the primers for a first-round RT-PCR of the TCR CDR3. Via MiXCR, TCRdb re-called the multiplex PCR reads, giving one row per CDR3 protein. There are roughly 250,000 distinct CDR3 sequences in the sample; roughly 20% occur only once, and around 60% lies in the top ten. Sequences were obtained from blood. The receptors derive from a man aged 25-40 years with Graves' ophthalmopathy.

There are a few counts of this clonotype. This may stem from a read error, because a much larger clone lies one nucleotide away. V and J are TRBV28 and TRBJ2-7; D is unresolved. Germline V lookup: CDR1 MDHEN, CDR2 SYDVKM. The V gene lost 2 bases and the J gene lost 5 bases, with 4 bases spanning the gap. The CDR3 consists of 11 residues. In DNA form, the CDR3 reads TGTGCCAGCAGTTTAATCCACGAGCAGTACTTC. Protein product: CASSLIHEQYF. Based on the CDR3 plus reference TRBV28 and TRBJ2-7, the full variable domain is DVKVTQSSRYLVKRTGEKVFLECVQDMDHENMFWYRQDPGLGLRLIYFSYDVKMKEKGDIPEGYSVSREKKERFSLILESASTNQTSMYLCASSLIHEQYFGPGTRLTVT.

This clonotype showed up many times. This chain's CDR3 is CASSVVGQANTEAFF. As DNA, the CDR3 is TGTGCCAGCAGCGTAGTGGGACAGGCGAACACTGAAGCTTTCTTT. The rearrangement links TRBV9 to TRBJ1-1; TRBD1 agrees at 8 bases. The CDR3 length is 15 residues. Germline values: CDR1 SGDLS, CDR2 YYNGEE. V was clipped by 0 bases and J by 1 base; unmatched bases: 2.

The J gene is TRBJ2-3, the V gene TRBV6-1; 8 bases fit TRBD1. V dropped 7 bases and J dropped 4; count of bases not matched to a gene: 4. Germline lookup yields CDR1 MNHNS and CDR2 SASEGT. The CDR3 is made up of 13 amino acids. The CDR3, as DNA: TGTGCCAGCAACAAACAGGGGGCAGATACGCAGTATTTT. As protein: CASNKQGADTQYF.

This clonotype was seen ten or more times. V usage is TRBV3-1 and J usage is TRBJ2-1, with 13 positions matching TRBD2. CDR1 and CDR2 from the germline V gene are LGHDT and YNNKEL (reference sequence). The CDR3 extends over 16 amino acids. V gave up 1 base and J gave up 8 bases; unmatched junction bases: 5. CDR3 nucleotides: TGTGCCAGCAGCCAAGGACTAGCGGGAGGTGGGCATGAGCAGTTCTTC. It codes for CASSQGLAGGGHEQFF.

The genes are TRBV5-6 and TRBJ1-6; D unclear. Germline V CDR1 and CDR2: SGHDT, YYEEEE. With 4 bases removed from V and 8 bases from J, the gap between germline ends came to 4 bases. The CDR3 sequence is 11 residues long. The CDR3 sequence is CASSADSPLHF. The CDR3 bases are TGTGCCAGCAGCGCCGATTCACCCCTCCACTTT.

The rearrangement links TRBV19 to TRBJ1-1; D possibly corresponds to TRBD1 (6 bases). The V gene's germline CDR1 is LNHDA and CDR2 SQIVND (reference sequence). V was clipped by 7 bases and J by 5 bases, with 20 bases between them. The CDR3 runs 15 residues. The CDR3: CASKGLQGKGTEAFF. CDR3 sequence (DNA): TGTGCCAGTAAGGGATTACAGGGAAAGGGGACTGAAGCTTTCTTT.

Only a few counts were recorded for this clonotype. This chain uses TRBV7-9 with TRBJ2-1, with D unresolved. The CDR3 runs 15 residues. CDR1 is SEHNR, CDR2 FQNEAQ, per germline (reference sequence). Trimming removed 5 bases from V and 4 bases from J, with 15 bases in between. The DNA for the CDR3 is TGTGCCAGCAGCCTGGGGTTGCTTGAATACAATGAGCAGTTCTTC. Its translation is CASSLGLLEYNEQFF. Supplemented by reference TRBV7-9 and TRBJ2-1, the full variable domain reads DTGVSQNPRHKITKRGQNVTFRCDPISEHNRLYWYRQTLGQGPEFLTYFQNEAQLEKSRLLSDRFSAERPKGSFSTLEIQRTEQGDSAMYLCASSLGLLEYNEQFFGPGTRLTVL.

A few counts support this clonotype. The rearrangement uses TRBV28 and TRBJ2-3; 12 nucleotides agree with TRBD2. With 3 bases clipped from V and 4 bases from J, the junction kept 2 bases outside the gene matches. The germline gives CDR1 MDHEN, CDR2 SYDVKM. There are 15 residues in the CDR3. The CDR3 DNA is TGTGCCAGCAGTTTCGGGACTAGCGGGCCAGATACGCAGTATTTT. Translation: CASSFGTSGPDTQYF.

This clonotype has only a few counts. The rearrangement joins TRBV6-1 to TRBJ1-3; D uncertain. Trimming took off 6 bases at V and 0 bases at J, with 18 bases between the two ends. The CDR3 loop spans 17 amino acids. Germline V gene lookup returns CDR1 MNHNS and CDR2 SASEGT. CDR3 in amino acids: CASSRVGGAGSGNTIYF. Here the CDR3 DNA reads TGTGCCAGCAGCCGAGTTGGAGGTGCCGGCTCTGGAAACACCATATATTTT.

In its sample, this clonotype was seen a few times. The chain has TRBV29-1 and TRBJ2-2, with 8 positions matching TRBD2. The germline V gene has CDR1 SQVTM and CDR2 ANQGSEA. The CDR3 consists of 16 residues. J lost 8 bases, V lost 6 bases, and 17 bases had no gene match. The CDR3 sequence: CSVVGLAQGGTGELFF. Written as DNA, the CDR3 is TGCAGCGTAGTCGGACTAGCCCAAGGGGGGACTGGGGAGCTGTTTTTT.

This clonotype occurred once. The chain has TRBV10-3 and TRBJ2-1, with 10 bases that match TRBD2. The CDR3 is made up of 16 amino acids. Germline-derived CDR1 and CDR2 are ENHRY and SYGVKD. J was trimmed by 9 bases and V by 0 bases; bases with no gene match: 8. In nucleotides, the CDR3 is TGTGCCATCAGTGAGTCGGGGCTAGCGGGAGAGGGTGAGCAGTTCTTC. Residues: CAISESGLAGEGEQFF.

The chain recombines TRBV6-1 with TRBJ1-5; tentative D call: TRBD1 (5 bases). V was trimmed by 6 bases and J by 5 bases, leaving 14 bases between them. The V gene's germline CDR1 is MNHNS and CDR2 SASEGT. The CDR3 consists of 14 residues. The CDR3 loop is CASRKGFKDQPQHF. CDR3 nucleotide sequence: TGTGCCAGCAGAAAGGGGTTCAAGGATCAGCCCCAGCATTTT.

Concerning this clonotype itself: A read error may explain this, as a much larger clone is one base away. The chain employs TRBV12-3 or TRBV12-4 and TRBJ2-7, with D perhaps TRBD1 (5 bases). CDR3 length: 13 residues. The V gene lost 5 bases and the J gene lost 4 bases, with 12 bases spanning the gap. CDR3 loop: CASSTGHSYEQYF. DNA for the CDR3: TGTGCCAGCAGTACCGGACACTCTTACGAGCAGTACTTC.

In its sample, this clonotype was seen a few times. This rearrangement joins TRBV2 to TRBJ2-3; tentatively, D is TRBD1 or TRBD2 (5 bases each). Germline V lookup: CDR1 SNHLY, CDR2 FYNNEI. The CDR3 has 14 amino acids. Trimming removed 6 bases from V and 0 bases from J, with 10 bases in between. CDR3 in DNA: TGTGCCAGCAGGGAATGGGACAGCACAGATACGCAGTATTTT. Encoded protein: CASREWDSTDTQYF.

V and J are TRBV20-1 and TRBJ1-5; D possibly corresponds to TRBD1 (5 bases). Trimming removed 1 base at V and 4 bases at J, with 11 bases between. CDR1 DFQATT and CDR2 SNEGSKA come from the germline V gene (reference sequence). The CDR3 spans 14 residues. The CDR3 reads CSARVRGRNQPQHF. CDR3 nucleotide sequence: TGCAGTGCTAGAGTCCGGGGGAGAAATCAGCCCCAGCATTTT.

This clonotype was seen a few times. The V gene is TRBV5-1, the J gene TRBJ1-5, with 11 bases fitting TRBD1. The CDR3 has 16 residues. J lost 3 bases, V lost 4 bases, and 6 bases had no gene match. The germline V gene has CDR1 SGHRS and CDR2 YFSETQ. The CDR3 spells CASSPGTGGINQPQHF. The CDR3, as DNA: TGCGCCAGCAGCCCCGGGACAGGGGGTATCAATCAGCCCCAGCATTTT.

This clonotype was counted only a few times. The chain uses TRBV7-9 and TRBJ2-7; D ambiguous. V lost 5 bases to trimming and J lost 7 bases, with 15 bases between them. The CDR3 is 13 amino acids. The V gene's germline CDR1 is SEHNR and CDR2 FQNEAQ (reference sequence). DNA of the CDR3: TGTGCCAGCAGCCAGTTGAGTATCTTTGAGCAGTACTTC. Encoded protein: CASSQLSIFEQYF.

This clonotype showed up many times. J is TRBJ2-7 and V is TRBV20-1; possible D gene TRBD2, 6 bases. This CDR3 has 13 amino acids. Germline lookup yields CDR1 DFQATT and CDR2 SNEGSKA (reference sequence). V gave up 3 bases and J gave up 3 bases, with 12 bases separating them. CDR3 sequence reads: CSASKEGHYEQYF. CDR3 DNA: TGCAGTGCTAGTAAGGAGGGGCACTACGAGCAGTACTTC.